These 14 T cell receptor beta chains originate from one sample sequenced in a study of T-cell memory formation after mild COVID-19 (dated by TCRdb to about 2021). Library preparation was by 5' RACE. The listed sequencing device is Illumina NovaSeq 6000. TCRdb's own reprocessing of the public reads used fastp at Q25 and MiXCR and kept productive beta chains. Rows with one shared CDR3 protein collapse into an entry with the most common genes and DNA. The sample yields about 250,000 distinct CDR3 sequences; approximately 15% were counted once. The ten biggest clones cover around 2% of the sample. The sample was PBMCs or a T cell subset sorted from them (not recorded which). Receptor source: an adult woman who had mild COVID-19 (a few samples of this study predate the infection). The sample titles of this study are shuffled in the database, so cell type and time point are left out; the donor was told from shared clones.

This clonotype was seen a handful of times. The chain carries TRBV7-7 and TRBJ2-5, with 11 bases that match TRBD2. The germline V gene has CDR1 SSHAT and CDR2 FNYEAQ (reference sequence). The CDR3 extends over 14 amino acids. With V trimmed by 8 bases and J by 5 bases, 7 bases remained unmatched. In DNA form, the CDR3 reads TGTGCCAGCGGGCTAGCGGGGGGCCGGGAGACCCAGTACTTC. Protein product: CASGLAGGRETQYF.

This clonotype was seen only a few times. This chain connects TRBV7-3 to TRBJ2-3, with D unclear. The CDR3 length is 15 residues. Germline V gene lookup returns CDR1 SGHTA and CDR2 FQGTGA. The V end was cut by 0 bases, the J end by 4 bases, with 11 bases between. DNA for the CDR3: TGTGCCAGCAGCTTAACCGGCAAGCTGGCAGATACGCAGTATTTT. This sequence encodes CASSLTGKLADTQYF.

The CDR3 nucleotides read TGCAGTGCTAGACGTCGGGATGAGCAGTTCTTC. Encoded protein: CSARRRDEQFF. The rearrangement links TRBV20-1 to TRBJ2-1; D gene ambiguous. The germline gives CDR1 DFQATT, CDR2 SNEGSKA (reference sequence). This CDR3 has 11 residues. The V gene lost 2 bases and the J gene lost 8 bases, with 7 bases spanning the gap.

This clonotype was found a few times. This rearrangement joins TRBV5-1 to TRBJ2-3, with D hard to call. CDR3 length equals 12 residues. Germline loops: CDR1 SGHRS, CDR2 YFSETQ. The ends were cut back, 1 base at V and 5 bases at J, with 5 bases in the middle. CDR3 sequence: CASSLNLDTQYF. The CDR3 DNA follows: TGCGCCAGCAGCTTGAATCTAGATACGCAGTATTTT.

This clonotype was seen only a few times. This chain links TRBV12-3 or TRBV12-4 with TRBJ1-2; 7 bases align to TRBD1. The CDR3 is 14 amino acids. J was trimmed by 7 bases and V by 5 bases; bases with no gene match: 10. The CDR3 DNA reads TGTGCCAGCAGTCCTCAGACAGGGAGTGGTGGCTACACCTTC. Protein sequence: CASSPQTGSGGYTF.

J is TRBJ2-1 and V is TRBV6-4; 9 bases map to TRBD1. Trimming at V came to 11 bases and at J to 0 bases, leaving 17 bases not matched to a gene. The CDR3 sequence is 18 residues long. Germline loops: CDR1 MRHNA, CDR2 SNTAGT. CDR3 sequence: CAPSRTGDDESSYNEQFF. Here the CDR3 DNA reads TGTGCCCCCTCCCGGACAGGGGACGATGAGAGCTCCTACAATGAGCAGTTCTTC.

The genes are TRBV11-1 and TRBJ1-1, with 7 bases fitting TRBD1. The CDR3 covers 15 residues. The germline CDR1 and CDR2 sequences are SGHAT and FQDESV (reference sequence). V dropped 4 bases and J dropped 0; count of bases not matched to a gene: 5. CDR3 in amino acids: CASSSQGTVNTEAFF. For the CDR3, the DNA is TGTGCCAGCAGCTCACAGGGGACCGTGAACACTGAAGCTTTCTTT.

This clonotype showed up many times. The CDR3 DNA is TGCGCCAGCAGTCGACTAGCGTACAATGAGCAGTTCTTC. Translation: CASSRLAYNEQFF. The chain is built from TRBV5-1 and TRBJ2-1, with 8 bases identical to TRBD2. CDR1 and CDR2 from the germline V gene are SGHRS and YFSETQ. Losses at the gene ends were 5 bases for V and 4 bases for J; bases not matched to a gene: 2. The CDR3 is 13 amino acids.

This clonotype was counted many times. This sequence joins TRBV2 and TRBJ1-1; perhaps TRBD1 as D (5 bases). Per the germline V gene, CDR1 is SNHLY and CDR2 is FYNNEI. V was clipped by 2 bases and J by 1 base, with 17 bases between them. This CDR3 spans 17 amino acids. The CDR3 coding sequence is TGTGCCAGCAGTGAAAGGGGACCGGTGCAAAAGAACACTGAAGCTTTCTTT. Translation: CASSERGPVQKNTEAFF.

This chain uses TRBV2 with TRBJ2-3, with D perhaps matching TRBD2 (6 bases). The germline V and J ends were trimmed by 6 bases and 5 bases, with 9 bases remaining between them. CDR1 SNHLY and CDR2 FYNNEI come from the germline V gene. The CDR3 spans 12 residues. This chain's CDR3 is CASRRGGDTQYF. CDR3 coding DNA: TGTGCCAGCAGGCGGGGCGGAGATACGCAGTATTTT.

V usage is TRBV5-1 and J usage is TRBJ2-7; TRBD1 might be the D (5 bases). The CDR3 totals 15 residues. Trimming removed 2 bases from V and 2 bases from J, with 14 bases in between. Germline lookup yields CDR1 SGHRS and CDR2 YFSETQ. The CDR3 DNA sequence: TGCGCCAGCAGCTTCGTGGCAGGGTCTCCCTACGAGCAGTACTTC. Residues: CASSFVAGSPYEQYF. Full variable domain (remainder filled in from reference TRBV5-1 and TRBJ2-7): KAGVTQTPRYLIKTRGQQVTLSCSPISGHRSVSWYQQTPGQGLQFLFEYFSETQRNKGNFPGRFSGRQFSNSRSEMNVSTLELGDSALYLCASSFVAGSPYEQYFGPGTRLTVT.

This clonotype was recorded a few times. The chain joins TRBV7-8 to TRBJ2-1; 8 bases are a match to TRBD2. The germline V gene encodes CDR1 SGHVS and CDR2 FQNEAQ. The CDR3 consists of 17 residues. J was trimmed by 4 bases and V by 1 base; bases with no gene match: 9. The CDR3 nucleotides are TGTGCCAGCAGCTTAGTGGGTAGCGGGAAAGGTTACAATGAGCAGTTCTTC. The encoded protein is CASSLVGSGKGYNEQFF. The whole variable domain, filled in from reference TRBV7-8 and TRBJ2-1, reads GAGVSQSPRYKVAKRGQDVALRCDPISGHVSLFWYQQALGQGPEFLTYFQNEAQLDKSGLPSDRFFAERPEGSVSTLKIQRTQQEDSAVYLCASSLVGSGKGYNEQFFGPGTRLTVL.

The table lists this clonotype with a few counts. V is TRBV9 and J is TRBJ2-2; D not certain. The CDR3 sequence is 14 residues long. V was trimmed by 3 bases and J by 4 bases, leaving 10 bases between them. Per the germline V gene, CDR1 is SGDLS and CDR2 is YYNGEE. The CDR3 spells CASSDLRSTGELFF. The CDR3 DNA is TGTGCCAGCAGCGACCTACGGTCCACCGGGGAGCTGTTTTTT.

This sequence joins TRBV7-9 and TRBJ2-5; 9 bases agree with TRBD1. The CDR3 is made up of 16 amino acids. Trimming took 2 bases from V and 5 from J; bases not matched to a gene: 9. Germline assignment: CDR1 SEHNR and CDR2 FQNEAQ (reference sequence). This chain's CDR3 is CASSLQGTGTGETQYF. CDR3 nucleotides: TGTGCCAGCAGCTTACAGGGTACTGGGACAGGGGAGACCCAGTACTTC.